This record covers a single T cell receptor (beta chain). The germline CDR1 and CDR2 sequences are DFQATT and SNEGSKA (reference sequence). Trimming stripped 2 bases from V and 4 bases from J, with 12 bases between. The CDR3 is made up of 13 amino acids. TCRdb re-called the RT-PCR reads with MiXCR, one entry per CDR3 protein. The top ten hold 3.6% of the sample, which has around 700,000 distinct CDR3 sequences, about 14% seen once. The sequence derives from a female donor in good health, serving as a healthy control. Input material: memory CD4+ T cells from blood. The V gene is TRBV20-1, the J gene TRBJ2-7; weak D call: TRBD1 (6 bases). This chain's CDR3 is CSARRTALYEQYF. Here the CDR3 DNA reads TGCAGTGCTAGAAGGACAGCCCTTTACGAGCAGTACTTC.